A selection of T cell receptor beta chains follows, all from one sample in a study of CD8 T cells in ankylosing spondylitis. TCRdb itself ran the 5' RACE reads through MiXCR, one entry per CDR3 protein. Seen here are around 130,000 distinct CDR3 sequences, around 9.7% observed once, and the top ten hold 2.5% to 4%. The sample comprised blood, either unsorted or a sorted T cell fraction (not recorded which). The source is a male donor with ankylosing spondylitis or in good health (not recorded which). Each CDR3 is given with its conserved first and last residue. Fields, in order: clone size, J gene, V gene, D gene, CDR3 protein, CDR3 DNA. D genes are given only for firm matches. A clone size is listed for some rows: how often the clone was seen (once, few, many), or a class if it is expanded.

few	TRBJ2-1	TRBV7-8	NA	CASSPRESLFGEQFF	TGTGCCAGCAGCCCCAGGGAAAGTTTGTTCGGTGAGCAGTTCTTC
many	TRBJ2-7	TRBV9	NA	CASSASFQAYEQYF	TGTGCCAGCAGCGCATCTTTCCAGGCCTACGAGCAGTACTTC
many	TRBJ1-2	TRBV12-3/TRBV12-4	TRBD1	CASSLFGTANYGYTF	TGTGCCAGCAGTTTATTCGGGACAGCTAACTATGGCTACACCTTC
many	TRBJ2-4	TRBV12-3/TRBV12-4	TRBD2	CASSSREAQAKNIQYF	TGTGCCAGCAGTTCCCGGGAGGCGCAAGCCAAAAACATTCAGTACTTC
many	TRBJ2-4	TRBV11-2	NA	CASSLVGGDQNIQYF	TGTGCCAGCAGCTTAGTGGGGGGAGATCAAAACATTCAGTACTTC
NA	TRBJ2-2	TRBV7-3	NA	CASSPQGNTGELFF	TGTGCCAGCAGCCCACAGGGAAACACCGGGGAGCTGTTTTTT
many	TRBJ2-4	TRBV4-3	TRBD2	CARALGLAGGPRAKNIQYF	TGCGCCAGGGCCTTGGGACTAGCGGGAGGGCCGCGGGCCAAAAACATTCAGTACTTC
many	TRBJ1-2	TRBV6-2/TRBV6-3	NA	CASRPPGQNYGYTF	TGTGCCAGCAGGCCACCAGGACAGAACTATGGCTACACCTTC
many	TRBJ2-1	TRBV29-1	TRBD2	CSVSTSGSIGEQFF	TGCAGCGTTTCGACTAGCGGGAGTATTGGTGAGCAGTTCTTC
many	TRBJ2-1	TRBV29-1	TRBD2	CSVPEGTSGSPEQFF	TGCAGCGTCCCCGAGGGGACTAGCGGGTCGCCTGAGCAGTTCTTC
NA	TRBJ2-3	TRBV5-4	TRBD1	CASSSTMDRGLDTQYF	TGTGCCAGCAGCTCCACCATGGACAGGGGATTAGATACGCAGTATTTT
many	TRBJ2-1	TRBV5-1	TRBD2	CASSFQTSGSLDEQFF	TGCGCCAGCAGCTTCCAGACTAGCGGGAGCTTGGATGAGCAGTTCTTC
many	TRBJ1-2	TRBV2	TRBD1	CASSAQTGAYGYTF	TGTGCCAGCAGTGCCCAGACAGGGGCATATGGCTACACCTTC
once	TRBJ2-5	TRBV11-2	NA	CASSPHPETQYF	TGTGCCAGCAGCCCTCACCCGGAGACCCAGTACTTC
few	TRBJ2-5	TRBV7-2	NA	CASSLPTGQETQYF	TGTGCCAGCAGCCTACCAACTGGCCAAGAGACCCAGTACTTC
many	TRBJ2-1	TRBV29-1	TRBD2	CSALPETSGRSDEQFF	TGCAGCGCCTTACCGGAGACTAGCGGGAGATCTGATGAGCAGTTCTTC
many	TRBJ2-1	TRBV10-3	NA	CAIKEEGISNEQFF	TGTGCCATCAAGGAAGAAGGGATTTCCAATGAGCAGTTCTTC
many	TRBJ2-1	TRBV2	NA	CASSYPFDNEQFF	TGTGCCAGCAGTTATCCGTTCGACAATGAGCAGTTCTTC
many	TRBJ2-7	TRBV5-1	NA	CASSFRRGSYEQYF	TGCGCCAGCAGCTTTCGGAGGGGCTCCTACGAGCAGTACTTC
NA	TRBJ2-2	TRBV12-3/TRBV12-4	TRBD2	CASSRLGLAGDNTGELFF	TGTGCCAGCAGTAGACTCGGACTAGCGGGAGATAACACCGGGGAGCTGTTTTTT
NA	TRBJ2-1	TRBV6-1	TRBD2	CASSEGFPGLARIYNEQFF	TGTGCCAGCAGTGAAGGGTTCCCGGGACTAGCGCGCATCTACAATGAGCAGTTCTTC
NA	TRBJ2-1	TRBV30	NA	CAWSVRPEGQFF	TGTGCCTGGAGTGTTCGGCCAGAAGGGCAGTTCTTC
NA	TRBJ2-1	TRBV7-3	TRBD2	CASSLMSLADNEQFF	TGTGCCAGCAGCTTAATGTCCCTAGCGGACAATGAGCAGTTCTTC
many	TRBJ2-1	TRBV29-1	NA	CSVEDKETYNEQFF	TGCAGCGTTGAGGACAAAGAGACGTACAATGAGCAGTTCTTC
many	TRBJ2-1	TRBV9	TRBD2	CASSVGRAGKGNEQFF	TGTGCCAGCAGCGTAGGCCGAGCGGGAAAAGGAAATGAGCAGTTCTTC
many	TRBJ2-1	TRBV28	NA	CASNWSNEQFF	TGTGCCAGCAACTGGTCGAACGAGCAGTTCTTC
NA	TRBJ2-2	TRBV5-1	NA	CASKAGFANTGELFF	TGCGCCAGCAAGGCAGGGTTCGCGAACACCGGGGAGCTGTTTTTT
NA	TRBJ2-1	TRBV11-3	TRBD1	CASSRDRDEQFF	TGTGCCAGCAGCCGCGACAGGGATGAGCAGTTCTTC
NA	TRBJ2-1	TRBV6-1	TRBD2	CASRKLAGGAHNEQFF	TGTGCCAGCAGAAAATTAGCGGGAGGGGCCCACAATGAGCAGTTCTTC
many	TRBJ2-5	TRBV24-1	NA	CATSEGGASYQETQYF	TGTGCCACCAGTGAAGGGGGGGCGTCGTACCAAGAGACCCAGTACTTC
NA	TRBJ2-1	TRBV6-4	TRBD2	CASSESVAGPYNEQFF	TGTGCCAGCAGTGAGAGTGTAGCGGGACCCTACAATGAGCAGTTCTTC
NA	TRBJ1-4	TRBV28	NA	CASSLGRFNEKLFF	TGTGCCAGCAGTTTGGGCAGATTTAATGAAAAACTGTTTTTT
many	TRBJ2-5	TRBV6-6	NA	CASSPPGRETQYF	TGTGCCAGCAGTCCCCCGGGGAGGGAGACCCAGTACTTC
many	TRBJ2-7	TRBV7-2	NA	CASSLVGGSYEQYF	TGTGCCAGCAGCTTAGTCGGGGGCTCCTACGAGCAGTACTTC
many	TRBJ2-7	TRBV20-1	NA	CSAAKGGEQYF	TGCAGTGCTGCGAAGGGGGGCGAGCAGTACTTC
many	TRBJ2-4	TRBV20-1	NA	CSARLNGEPKNIQYF	TGCAGTGCTAGATTGAATGGGGAGCCCAAAAACATTCAGTACTTC